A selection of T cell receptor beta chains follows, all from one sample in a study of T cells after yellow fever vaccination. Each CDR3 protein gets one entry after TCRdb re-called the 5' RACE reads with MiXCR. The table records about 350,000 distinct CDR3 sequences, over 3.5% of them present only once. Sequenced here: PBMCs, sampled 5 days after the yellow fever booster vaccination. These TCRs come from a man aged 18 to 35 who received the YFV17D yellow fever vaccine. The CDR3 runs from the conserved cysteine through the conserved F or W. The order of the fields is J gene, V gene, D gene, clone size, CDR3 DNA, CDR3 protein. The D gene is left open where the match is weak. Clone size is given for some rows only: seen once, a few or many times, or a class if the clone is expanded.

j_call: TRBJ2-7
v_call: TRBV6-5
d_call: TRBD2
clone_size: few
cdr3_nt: TGTGCCAGCAGTTACTCGAGGACTAGCGGGGCCTACGAGCAGTACTTC
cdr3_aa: CASSYSRTSGAYEQYF

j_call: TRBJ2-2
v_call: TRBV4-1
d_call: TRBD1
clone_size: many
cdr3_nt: TGCGCCAGCAGCCAAGGACAGGGGCAGACCGGGGAGCTGTTTTTT
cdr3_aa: CASSQGQGQTGELFF

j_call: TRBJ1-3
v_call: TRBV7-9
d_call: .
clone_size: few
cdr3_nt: TGTGCCAGCAGCTTAGCCCCTGGAGGAAACACCATATATTTT
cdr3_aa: CASSLAPGGNTIYF

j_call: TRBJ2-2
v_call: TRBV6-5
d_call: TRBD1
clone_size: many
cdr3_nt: TGTGCCAGCAGTTTATCAGGGGGCGTCACCGGGGAGCTGTTTTTT
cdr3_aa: CASSLSGGVTGELFF

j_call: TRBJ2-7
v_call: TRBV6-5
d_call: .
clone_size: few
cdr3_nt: TGTGCCAGCAGCCCTGGGGGTGTATACTACGAGCAGTACTTC
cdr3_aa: CASSPGGVYYEQYF

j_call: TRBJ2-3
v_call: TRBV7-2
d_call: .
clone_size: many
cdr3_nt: TGTGCCAGCAGCTTAGGGACGGGAGTCACAGATACGCAGTATTTT
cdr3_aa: CASSLGTGVTDTQYF

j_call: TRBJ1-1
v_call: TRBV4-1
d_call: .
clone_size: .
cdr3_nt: TGCGCCAGCAGCCAAGGAGGACGGGGAAGGCCTGAAGCTTTCTTT
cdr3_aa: CASSQGGRGRPEAFF

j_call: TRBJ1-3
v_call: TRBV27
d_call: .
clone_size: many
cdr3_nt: TGTGCCTTCATGGGGGGAATGGGTGGAAACACCATATATTTT
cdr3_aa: CAFMGGMGGNTIYF

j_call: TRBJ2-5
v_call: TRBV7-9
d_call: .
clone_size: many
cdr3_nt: TGTGCCAGCAGCTTAGCGGGACCGGAACGAGAGACCCAGTACTTC
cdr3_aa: CASSLAGPERETQYF

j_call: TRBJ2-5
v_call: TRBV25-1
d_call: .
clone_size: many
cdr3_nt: TGTGCCAGCAGGCCCGAGGGCGGTAAAGAGACCCAGTACTTC
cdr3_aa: CASRPEGGKETQYF

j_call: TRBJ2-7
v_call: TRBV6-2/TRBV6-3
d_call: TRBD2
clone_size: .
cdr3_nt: TGTGCCAGCAGAGGACTAGCCGAGGGCTACGAGCAGTACTTC
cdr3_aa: CASRGLAEGYEQYF

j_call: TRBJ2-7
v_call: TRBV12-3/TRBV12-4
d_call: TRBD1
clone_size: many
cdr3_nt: TGTGCCAGCAGTCATAACAGGGGGATCTACGAGCAGTACTTC
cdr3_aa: CASSHNRGIYEQYF

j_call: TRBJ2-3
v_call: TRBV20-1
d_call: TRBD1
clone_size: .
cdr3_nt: TGCAGTGCTCGGACAGGGGGCGGCACAGATACGCAGTATTTT
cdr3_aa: CSARTGGGTDTQYF

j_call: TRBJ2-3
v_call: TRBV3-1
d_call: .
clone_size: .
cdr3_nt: TGTGCCAGCAGCCAAGAAAGGGCAGCACAAGATACGCAGTATTTT
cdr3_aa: CASSQERAAQDTQYF

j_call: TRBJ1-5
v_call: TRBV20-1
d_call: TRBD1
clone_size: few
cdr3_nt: TGCAGTGCTAGAGGTCCGGGACAGAGTCTATATAGCAATCAGCCCCAGCATTTT
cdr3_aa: CSARGPGQSLYSNQPQHF

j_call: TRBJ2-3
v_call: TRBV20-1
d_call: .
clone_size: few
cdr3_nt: TGCAGTGCTAGCCAGCCCACAGATACGCAGTATTTT
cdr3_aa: CSASQPTDTQYF

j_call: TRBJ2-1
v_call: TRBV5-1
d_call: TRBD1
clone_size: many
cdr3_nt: TGCGCCAGCAGCTGGCTCCGGGACAGTGGCTACAATGAGCAGTTCTTC
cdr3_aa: CASSWLRDSGYNEQFF

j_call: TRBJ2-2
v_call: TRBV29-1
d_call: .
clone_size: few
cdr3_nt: TGCAGCGTTACCCCCAGCGACCGCGCGAACACCGGGGAGCTGTTTTTT
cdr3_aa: CSVTPSDRANTGELFF

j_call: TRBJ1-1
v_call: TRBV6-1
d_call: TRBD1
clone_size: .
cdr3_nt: TGTGCCAGCCGACAGGGGGACACTGAAGCTTTCTTT
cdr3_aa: CASRQGDTEAFF

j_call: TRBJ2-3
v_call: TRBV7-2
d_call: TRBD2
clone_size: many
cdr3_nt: TGTGCCAGCAGCCCTACCCCGACTAGCGGGGGCACAGATACGCAGTATTTT
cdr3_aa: CASSPTPTSGGTDTQYF